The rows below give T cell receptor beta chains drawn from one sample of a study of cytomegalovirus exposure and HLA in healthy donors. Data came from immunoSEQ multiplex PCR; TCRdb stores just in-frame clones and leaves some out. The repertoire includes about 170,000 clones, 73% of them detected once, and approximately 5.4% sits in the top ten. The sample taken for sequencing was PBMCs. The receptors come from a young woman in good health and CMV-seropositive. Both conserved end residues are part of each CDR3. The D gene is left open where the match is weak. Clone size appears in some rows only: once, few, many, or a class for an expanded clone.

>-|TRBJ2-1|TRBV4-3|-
TGCGCCAGCAGCCAAGGGCTAGCAGTTTACAATGAGCAGTTCTTC
CASSQGLAVYNEQFF
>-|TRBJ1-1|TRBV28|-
TGTGCCAGCAGTCCCGGGACTGCCGCTGAAGCTTTCTTT
CASSPGTAAEAFF
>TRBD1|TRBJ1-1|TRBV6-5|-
TGTGCCAGCAGTTACGATAAGACAGGGGTTAACACTGAAGCTTTCTTT
CASSYDKTGVNTEAFF
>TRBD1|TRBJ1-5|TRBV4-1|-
TGCGCCAGCAGCCCAGGGGGCATCAGCAATCAGCCCCAGCATTTT
CASSPGGISNQPQHF
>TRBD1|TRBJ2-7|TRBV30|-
TGTGCCTGGAGTGTACTGGACAGGGACTACGAGCAGTACTTC
CAWSVLDRDYEQYF
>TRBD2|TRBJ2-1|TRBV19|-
TGTGCCAGTAACGTTGCTAGCGGGGACTACAATGAGCAGTTCTTC
CASNVASGDYNEQFF
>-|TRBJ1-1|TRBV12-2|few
TGTGCAAGTCGCTCACCCCCACAGATTAGAGAAGCTTTCTTT
CASRSPPQIREAFF
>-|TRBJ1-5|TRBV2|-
TGTGCCAGCAGTGAAACCCAGGGCCTTGGGCCCCAGCATTTT
CASSETQGLGPQHF
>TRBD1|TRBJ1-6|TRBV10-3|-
TGTGCCATCAAACTAGGACAGGAAAATTCACCCCTCCACTTT
CAIKLGQENSPLHF
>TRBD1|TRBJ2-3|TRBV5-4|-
TGTGCCAGCGCAGTCCAAGTCGGGAACCGACAGGGCCGCACAGATACGCAGTATTTT
CASAVQVGNRQGRTDTQYF
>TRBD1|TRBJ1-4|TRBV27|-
TGTGCCAGCAGAACGACAGGGTGGGATGGTGAAAAACTGTTTTTT
CASRTTGWDGEKLFF
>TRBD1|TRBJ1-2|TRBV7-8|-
TGTGCCAGCAGCAATCGGACAGGGCTTCGTGGCTACACCTTC
CASSNRTGLRGYTF
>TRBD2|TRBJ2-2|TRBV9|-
TGTGCCAGCAGCGTAGCTCCGGGAGGTGCCGCGAACACCGGGGAGCTGTTTTTT
CASSVAPGGAANTGELFF
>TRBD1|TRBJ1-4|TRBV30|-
TGTGCCTGGAGTGGACAGGGGAGCACTAATGAAAAACTGTTTTTT
CAWSGQGSTNEKLFF
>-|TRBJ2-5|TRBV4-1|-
TGCGCCAGCAGCCAGGAGTACAGGGATGAGACCCAGTACTTC
CASSQEYRDETQYF
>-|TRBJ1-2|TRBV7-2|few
TGTGCCAGCAGCTTAGCCAGGGGCCTACTTCAGGGCCACTATGGCTACACCTTC
CASSLARGLLQGHYGYTF
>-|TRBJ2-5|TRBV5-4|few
TGTGCCAGCAGCTTGGGCTTACAGGGGGGGGAAGAGACCCAGTACTTC
CASSLGLQGGEETQYF
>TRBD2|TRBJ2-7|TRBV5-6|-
TGTGCCAGCAGCTCGATCGGGAAGCTAGCGGGGCGGAGCTCCTACGAGCAGTACTTC
CASSSIGKLAGRSSYEQYF
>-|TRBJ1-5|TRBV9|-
TGTGCCAGCAGCCCGAATACTCTTAGCAATCAGCCCCAGCATTTT
CASSPNTLSNQPQHF
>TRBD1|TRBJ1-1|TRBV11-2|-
TGTGCCAGCAGCGTCCTTAGGACAGGCCTTGAAGCTTTCTTT
CASSVLRTGLEAFF
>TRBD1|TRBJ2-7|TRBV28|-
TGTGCCAGCAGCCCCTGGGGACAGGGCTACGAGCAGTACTTC
CASSPWGQGYEQYF
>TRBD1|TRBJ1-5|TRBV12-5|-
TGTGCTAGTGGGGCCGGGACAGGGTCAGGTAGCAATCAGCCCCAGCATTTT
CASGAGTGSGSNQPQHF
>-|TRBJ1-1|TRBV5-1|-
TGCGCCAGCAGCGTCAGGGGTAACACTGAAGCTTTCTTT
CASSVRGNTEAFF
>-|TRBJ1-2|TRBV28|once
TGTGCCACCCTGGATGGGGCTTTCTTCTATGGCTACACCTTC
CATLDGAFFYGYTF
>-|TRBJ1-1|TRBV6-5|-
TGTGCCAGCAGTTACTCACTGGGACAAGATTCTGAAGCTTTCTTT
CASSYSLGQDSEAFF
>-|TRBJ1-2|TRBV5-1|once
TGCGCCAGCAACCAGGGGTTAGGCTATGGCTACACCTTC
CASNQGLGYGYTF
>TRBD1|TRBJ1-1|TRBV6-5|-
TGTGCCAGCAGTTTGACAGGGGCGGACACTGAAGCTTTCTTT
CASSLTGADTEAFF
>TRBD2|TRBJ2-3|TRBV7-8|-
TGTGCCAGCAGCTTAATCGGGGGGGCGGCAGATACGCAGTATTTT
CASSLIGGAADTQYF
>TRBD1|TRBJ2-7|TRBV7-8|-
TGTGCCAGCAGCTCGACAGGGGGCTTCTCCTACGAGCAGTACTTC
CASSSTGGFSYEQYF
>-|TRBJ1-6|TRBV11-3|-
TGTGCCAGCAGCCCGCAGCCGGGGGCACCCCTCCACTTT
CASSPQPGAPLHF
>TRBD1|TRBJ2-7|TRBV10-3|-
TGTGCCATCAGATCCGGGACAGGAAGCTCCTACGAGCAGTACTTC
CAIRSGTGSSYEQYF
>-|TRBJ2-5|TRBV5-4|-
TGTGCCAGCAGCTGGACAGTCCAAGAGACCCAGTACTTC
CASSWTVQETQYF
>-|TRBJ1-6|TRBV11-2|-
TGTGCCAGCAGGCCGACAGGCCGGGATTCACCCCTCCACTTT
CASRPTGRDSPLHF
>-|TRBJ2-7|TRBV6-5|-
TGTGCCAGCAGTTACGTTTATAGGTCAGAGGACGAGCAGTACTTC
CASSYVYRSEDEQYF
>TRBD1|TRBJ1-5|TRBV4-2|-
TGTGCCAGCAGCCAAGATTTGGGACAGAATCAGCCCCAGCATTTT
CASSQDLGQNQPQHF
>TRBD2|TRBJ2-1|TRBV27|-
TGTGCCAGCAGTGCCCCTCTACTAGCGGGGAGACCCACTGAGCAGTTCTTC
CASSAPLLAGRPTEQFF
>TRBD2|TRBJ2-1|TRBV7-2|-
TGTGCCAGCAGCTTAAGCGGGGGGACGAACAATGAGCAGTTCTTC
CASSLSGGTNNEQFF
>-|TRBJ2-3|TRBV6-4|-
TGTGCCAGCAGTGCCACGACTAGCACAGATACGCAGTATTTT
CASSATTSTDTQYF
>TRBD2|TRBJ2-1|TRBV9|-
TGTGCCAGCAGCGTAGGAAGCGGAGGGACTAGCGGGGGGTACAATGAGCAGTTCTTC
CASSVGSGGTSGGYNEQFF
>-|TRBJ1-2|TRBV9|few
TGTGCCAGCAGTTCCCCAATGAACTATGGCTACACCTTC
CASSSPMNYGYTF
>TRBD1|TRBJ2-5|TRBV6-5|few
TGTGCCAGCAGTTATCGGCAGGGGGCCGGAGAGACCCAGTACTTC
CASSYRQGAGETQYF
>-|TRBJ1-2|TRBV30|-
TGTGCCTGGGTCCCCCGGGTTGGCAACTATGGCTACACCTTC
CAWVPRVGNYGYTF
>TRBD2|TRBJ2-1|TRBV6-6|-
TGTGCCAGCAACCCCAATCTAGCGGGGGTAGACAATGAGCAGTTCTTC
CASNPNLAGVDNEQFF
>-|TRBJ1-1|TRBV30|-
TGTGCCTGGAGTGGCCCACGGATGGGGCAAAACACTGAAGCTTTCTTT
CAWSGPRMGQNTEAFF
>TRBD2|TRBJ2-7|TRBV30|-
TGTGCCTGGACGGGCGGGGGGGCCCCCGAGCAGTACTTC
CAWTGGGAPEQYF
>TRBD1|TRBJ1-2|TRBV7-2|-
TGTGCCAGCAGCTTATTGCAGGGGGCCGAGGGCTACACCTTC
CASSLLQGAEGYTF
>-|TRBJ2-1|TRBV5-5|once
TGTGCCAGCAGCTTAACGGGGTCAGAAAAGCAGTTCTTC
CASSLTGSEKQFF
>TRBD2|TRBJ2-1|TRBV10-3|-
TGTGCCATCAGTGAGCGGGGGGGTAACAATGAGCAGTTCTTC
CAISERGGNNEQFF
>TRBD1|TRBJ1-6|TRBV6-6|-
TGTGCCAGCAGTAATCGGGACAGGGTGGATCTTGTGGCCCTCCACTTT
CASSNRDRVDLVALHF
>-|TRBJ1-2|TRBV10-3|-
TGTGCCATCAGTGAGCAATCACAGGGAACGGGAGGCTACACCTTC
CAISEQSQGTGGYTF
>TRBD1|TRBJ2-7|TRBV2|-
TGTGCCAGCACCGCGACAGGGGCCCTGCGTCCCTACGAGCAGTACTTC
CASTATGALRPYEQYF
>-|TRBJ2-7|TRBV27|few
TGTGCCAGCAGCTTCGGGGGAAACTCCTACGAGCAGTACTTC
CASSFGGNSYEQYF
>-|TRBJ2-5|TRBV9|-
TGTGCCAGCAGCGTAGATGGTGGGACATACCAAGAGACCCAGTACTTC
CASSVDGGTYQETQYF